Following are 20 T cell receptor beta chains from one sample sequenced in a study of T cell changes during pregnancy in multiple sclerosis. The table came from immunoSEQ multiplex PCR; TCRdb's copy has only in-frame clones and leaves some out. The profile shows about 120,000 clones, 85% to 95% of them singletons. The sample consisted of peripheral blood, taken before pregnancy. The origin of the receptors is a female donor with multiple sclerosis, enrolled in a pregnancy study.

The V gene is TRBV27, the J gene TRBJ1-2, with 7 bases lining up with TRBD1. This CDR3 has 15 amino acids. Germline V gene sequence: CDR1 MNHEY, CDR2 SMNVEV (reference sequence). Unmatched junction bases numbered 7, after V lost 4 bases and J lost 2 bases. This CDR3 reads CASSSPGQTNYGYTF. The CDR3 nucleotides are TGTGCCAGCAGTTCTCCGGGACAGACCAACTATGGCTACACCTTC.

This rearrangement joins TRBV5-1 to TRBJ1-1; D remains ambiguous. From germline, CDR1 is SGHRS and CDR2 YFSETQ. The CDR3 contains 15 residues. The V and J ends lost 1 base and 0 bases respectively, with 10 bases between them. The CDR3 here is CASSLRRGLNTEAFF. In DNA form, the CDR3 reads TGCGCCAGCAGCTTGCGGCGGGGATTGAACACTGAAGCTTTCTTT.

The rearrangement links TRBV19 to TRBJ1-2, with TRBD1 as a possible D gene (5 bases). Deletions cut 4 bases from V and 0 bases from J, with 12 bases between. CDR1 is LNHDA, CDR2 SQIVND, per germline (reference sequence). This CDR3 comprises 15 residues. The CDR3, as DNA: TGTGCCAGTAGTAGGGAGGGGAGAGCTAACTATGGCTACACCTTC. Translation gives CASSREGRANYGYTF.

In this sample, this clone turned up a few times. CDR3 sequence: CASNPGVETQYF. CDR3 coding DNA: TGTGCCAGCAATCCGGGAGTGGAGACCCAGTACTTC. The chain uses TRBV2 and TRBJ2-5; D is perhaps TRBD2 (6 bases). The CDR3 is 12 residues long. V shed 7 bases and J shed 5 bases, with 11 bases lying between them. Germline CDR1 SNHLY, CDR2 FYNNEI.

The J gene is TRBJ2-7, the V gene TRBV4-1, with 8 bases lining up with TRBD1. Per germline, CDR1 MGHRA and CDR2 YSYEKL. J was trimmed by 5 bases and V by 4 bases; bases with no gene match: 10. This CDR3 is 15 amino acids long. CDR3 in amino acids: CASSLEGQGADEQYF. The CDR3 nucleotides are TGCGCCAGCAGCCTGGAGGGCCAGGGGGCGGACGAGCAGTACTTC.

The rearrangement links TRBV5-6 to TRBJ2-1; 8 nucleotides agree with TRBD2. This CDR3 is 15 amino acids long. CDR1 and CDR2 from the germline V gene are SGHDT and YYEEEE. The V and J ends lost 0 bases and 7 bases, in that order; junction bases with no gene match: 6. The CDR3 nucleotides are TGTGCCAGCAGCTTGGGCGGGAGGCCAAGGAATGAGCAGTTCTTC. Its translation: CASSLGGRPRNEQFF.

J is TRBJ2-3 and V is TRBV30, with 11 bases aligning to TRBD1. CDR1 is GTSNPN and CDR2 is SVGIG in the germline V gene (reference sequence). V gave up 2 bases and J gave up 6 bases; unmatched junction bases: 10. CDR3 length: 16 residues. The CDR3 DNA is TGTGCCTGGAGTAAGAGGGGGACAGGGGGAATGGATACGCAGTATTTT. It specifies CAWSKRGTGGMDTQYF.

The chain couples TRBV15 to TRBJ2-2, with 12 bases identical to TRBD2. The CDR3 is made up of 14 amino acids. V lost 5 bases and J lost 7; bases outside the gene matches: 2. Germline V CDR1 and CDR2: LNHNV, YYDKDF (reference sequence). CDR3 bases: TGTGCCACCAGCGGACTAGCGGGGATCGGGGAGCTGTTTTTT. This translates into CATSGLAGIGELFF.

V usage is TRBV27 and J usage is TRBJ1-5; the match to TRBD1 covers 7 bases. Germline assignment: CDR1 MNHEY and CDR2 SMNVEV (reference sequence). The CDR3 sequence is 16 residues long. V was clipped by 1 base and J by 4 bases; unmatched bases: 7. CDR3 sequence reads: CASSLYGTALNQPQHF. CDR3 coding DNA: TGTGCCAGCAGTTTATACGGGACAGCGCTAAATCAGCCCCAGCATTTT.

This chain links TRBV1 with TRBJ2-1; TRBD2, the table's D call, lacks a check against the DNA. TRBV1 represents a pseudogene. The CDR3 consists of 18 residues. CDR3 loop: CTSSQGPQWGVKYNEQFF. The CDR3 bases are TGCACCAGCAGCCAAGGCCCCCAGTGGGGAGTTAAATACAATGAGCAGTTCTTC.

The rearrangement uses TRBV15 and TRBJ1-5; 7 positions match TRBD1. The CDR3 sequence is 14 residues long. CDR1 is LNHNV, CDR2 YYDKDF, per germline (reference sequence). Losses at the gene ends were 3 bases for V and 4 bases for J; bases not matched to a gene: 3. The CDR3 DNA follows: TGTGCCACCAGCAGTCGACAGGGAAATCAGCCCCAGCATTTT. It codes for CATSSRQGNQPQHF.

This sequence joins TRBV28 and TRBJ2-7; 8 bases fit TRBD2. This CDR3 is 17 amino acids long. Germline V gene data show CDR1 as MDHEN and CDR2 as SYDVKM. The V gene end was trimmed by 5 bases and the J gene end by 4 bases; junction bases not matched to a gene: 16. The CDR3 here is CASSGALGSGEGYEQYF. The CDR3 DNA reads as TGTGCCAGCAGTGGCGCATTAGGTAGCGGGGAGGGTTACGAGCAGTACTTC.

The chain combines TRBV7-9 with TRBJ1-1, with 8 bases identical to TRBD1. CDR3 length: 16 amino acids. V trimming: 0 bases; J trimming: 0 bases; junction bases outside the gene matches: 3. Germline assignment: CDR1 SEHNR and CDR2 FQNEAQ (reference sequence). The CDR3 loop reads CASSLAETGVNTEAFF. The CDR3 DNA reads TGTGCCAGCAGCTTAGCCGAGACAGGGGTGAACACTGAAGCTTTCTTT.

CDR3 in amino acids: CATSRDSGRSGGPINQFF. The CDR3 nucleotides read TGTGCCACCAGCAGAGATTCTGGGAGGAGCGGGGGCCCTATCAATCAGTTCTTC. The chain has TRBV15 and TRBJ2-1; the match to TRBD2 covers 8 bases. Looked up from germline, CDR1 is LNHNV and CDR2 is YYDKDF (reference sequence). With 0 bases clipped from V and 13 bases from J, the junction kept 20 bases outside the gene matches. The CDR3 length is 18 residues. Using reference TRBV15 and TRBJ2-1 for the parts outside the CDR3, the full variable domain is DAMVIQNPRYQVTQFGKPVTLSCSQTLNHNVMYWYQQKSSQAPKLLFHYYDKDFNNEADTPDNFQSRRPNTSFCFLDIRSPGLGDTAMYLCATSRDSGRSGGPINQFFGPGTRLTVL.

The CDR3 spells CASTPWGGRSGTEAFF. CDR3 DNA sequence: TGTGCCAGCACCCCTTGGGGGGGGCGGTCGGGCACTGAAGCTTTCTTT. The chain couples TRBV28 to TRBJ1-1; tentatively, D is TRBD1 (6 bases). V lost 7 bases and J 4 bases, leaving 22 bases between the germline ends. The CDR3 length is 16 residues. Germline loops: CDR1 MDHEN, CDR2 SYDVKM.

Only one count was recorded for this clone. CDR3 bases: TGTGCCAGCTCACGCACCGGGACAGGGAGCTCCTACGAGCAGTACTTC. Its protein is CASSRTGTGSSYEQYF. This sequence joins TRBV18 and TRBJ2-7; 9 nucleotides agree with TRBD1. With 4 bases clipped from V and 0 bases from J, the junction kept 7 bases outside the gene matches. This CDR3 is built from 16 residues. Looked up from germline, CDR1 is KGHSH and CDR2 is LQKENI.

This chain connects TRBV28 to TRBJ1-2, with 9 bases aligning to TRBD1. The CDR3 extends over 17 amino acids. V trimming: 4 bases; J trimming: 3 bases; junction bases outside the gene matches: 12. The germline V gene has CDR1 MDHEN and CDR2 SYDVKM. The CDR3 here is CASSSTRQGVGYYGYTF. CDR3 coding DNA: TGTGCCAGCAGTTCCACCCGACAGGGGGTAGGGTACTATGGCTACACCTTC.

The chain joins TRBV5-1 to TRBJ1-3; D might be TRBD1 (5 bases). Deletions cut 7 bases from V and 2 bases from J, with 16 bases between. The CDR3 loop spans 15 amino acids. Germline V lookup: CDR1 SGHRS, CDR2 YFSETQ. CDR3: CASALSGLPGNTIYF. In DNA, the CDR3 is TGCGCCAGCGCACTATCGGGACTACCTGGAAACACCATATATTTT.

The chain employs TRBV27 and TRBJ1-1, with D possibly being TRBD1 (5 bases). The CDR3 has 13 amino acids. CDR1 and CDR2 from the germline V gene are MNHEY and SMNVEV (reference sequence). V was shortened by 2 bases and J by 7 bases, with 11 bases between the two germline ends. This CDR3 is CASSLTAGIEAFF. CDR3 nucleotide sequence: TGTGCCAGCAGTTTAACCGCAGGGATTGAAGCTTTCTTT.

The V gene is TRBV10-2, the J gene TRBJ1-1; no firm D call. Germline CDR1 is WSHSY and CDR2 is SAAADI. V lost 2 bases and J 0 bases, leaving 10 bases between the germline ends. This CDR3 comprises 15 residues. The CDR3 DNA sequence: TGCGCCAGCAGTGAGCAGGTGAATCTGAACACTGAAGCTTTCTTT. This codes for CASSEQVNLNTEAFF.